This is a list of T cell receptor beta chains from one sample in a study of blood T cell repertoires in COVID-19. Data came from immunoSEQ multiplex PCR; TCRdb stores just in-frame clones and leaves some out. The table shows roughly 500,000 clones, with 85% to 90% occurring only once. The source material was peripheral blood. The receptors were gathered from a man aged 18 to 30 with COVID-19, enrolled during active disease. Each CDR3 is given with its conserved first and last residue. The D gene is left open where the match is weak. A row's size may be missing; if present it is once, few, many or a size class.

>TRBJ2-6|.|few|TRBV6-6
CATNRDAGANVLTF
TGTGCCACTAACAGGGACGCTGGGGCCAACGTCCTGACTTTC
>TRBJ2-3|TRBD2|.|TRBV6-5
CASSSGRPIDTQYF
TGTGCCAGCAGTTCCGGGAGGCCGATAGATACGCAGTATTTT
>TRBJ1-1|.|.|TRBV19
CASSIEGPGKTEAFF
TGTGCCAGTAGTATAGAGGGCCCAGGGAAGACTGAAGCTTTCTTT
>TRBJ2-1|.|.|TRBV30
CAWGLYGNEQFF
TGTGCCTGGGGGTTGTACGGGAATGAGCAGTTCTTC
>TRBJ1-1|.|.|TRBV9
CASSGEGGSAFF
TGTGCCAGCAGCGGGGAGGGGGGATCAGCTTTCTTT
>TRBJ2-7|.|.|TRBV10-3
CAISESTGGNEQYF
TGTGCCATCAGTGAGTCGACCGGGGGAAACGAGCAGTACTTC
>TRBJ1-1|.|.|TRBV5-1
CASSSSQGLVNTEAFF
TGCGCCAGCAGCTCTAGTCAGGGTCTGGTGAACACTGAAGCTTTCTTT
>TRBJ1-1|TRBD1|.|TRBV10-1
CATRDRLNTEAFF
TGCGCCACCCGGGACAGACTGAACACTGAAGCTTTCTTT
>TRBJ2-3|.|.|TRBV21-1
CASSKVGLAGADTQYF
TGTGCCAGCAGCAAAGTAGGACTAGCGGGAGCAGATACGCAGTATTTT
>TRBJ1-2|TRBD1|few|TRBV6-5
CASSTGGVGYTF
TGTGCCAGCAGCACAGGGGGCGTTGGCTACACCTTC
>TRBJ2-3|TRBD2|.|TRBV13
CASRISMGLAGGGDTQYF
TGTGCCAGCAGAATATCGATGGGACTAGCGGGGGGCGGAGATACGCAGTATTTT
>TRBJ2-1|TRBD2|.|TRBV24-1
CATSDAGTRLVNEQFF
TGTGCCACCAGTGATGCCGGGACTAGACTTGTCAATGAGCAGTTCTTC
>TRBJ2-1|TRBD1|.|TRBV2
CATGRTGGTNEQFF
TGTGCCACGGGGAGGACAGGGGGCACAAATGAGCAGTTCTTC
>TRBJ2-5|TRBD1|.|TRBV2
CASRDLGQGLETQYF
TGTGCCAGCAGGGACCTGGGACAGGGGTTAGAGACCCAGTACTTC
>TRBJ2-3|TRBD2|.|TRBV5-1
CASSLPGLAGPDTQYF
TGCGCCAGCAGCTTACCGGGACTAGCGGGGCCAGATACGCAGTATTTT
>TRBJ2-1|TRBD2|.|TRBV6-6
CASRSLSGSGGNEQFF
TGTGCCAGCAGAAGCCTCAGCGGGAGTGGGGGGAATGAGCAGTTCTTC
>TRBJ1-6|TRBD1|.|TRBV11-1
CASSLRDRGNSPLHF
TGTGCCAGCAGCCTCCGGGACAGGGGGAATTCACCCCTCCACTTT
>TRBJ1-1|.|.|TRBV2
CASSVVGGRLNTEAFF
TGTGCCAGCAGTGTTGTGGGAGGTCGTTTGAACACTGAAGCTTTCTTT
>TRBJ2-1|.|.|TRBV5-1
CASSLGFAGAYNEQFF
TGCGCCAGCAGCTTGGGTTTTGCGGGTGCTTACAATGAGCAGTTCTTC
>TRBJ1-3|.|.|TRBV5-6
CASSLGLSGNTIYF
TGTGCCAGCAGCTTGGGACTCTCTGGAAACACCATATATTTT
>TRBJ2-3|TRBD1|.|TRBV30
CAFGQGVPDTQYF
TGTGCCTTCGGACAGGGGGTCCCAGATACGCAGTATTTT
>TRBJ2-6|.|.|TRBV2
CASQQVRSGANVLTF
TGTGCCAGCCAACAGGTTCGCTCTGGGGCCAACGTCCTGACTTTC
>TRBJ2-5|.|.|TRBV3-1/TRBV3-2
CASRMGGGGETQYF
TGTGCCAGCAGGATGGGGGGAGGCGGGGAGACCCAGTACTTC
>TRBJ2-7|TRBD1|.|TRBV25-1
CASGRDSSYEQYF
TGTGCCAGCGGCAGGGACAGCTCCTACGAGCAGTACTTC
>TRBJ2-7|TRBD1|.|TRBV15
CATARDRALDEQYF
TGTGCCACGGCAAGGGACAGGGCGCTAGACGAGCAGTACTTC
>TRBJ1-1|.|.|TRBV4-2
CASSQGGNAEAFF
TGTGCCAGCAGCCAGGGGGGAAACGCTGAAGCTTTCTTT
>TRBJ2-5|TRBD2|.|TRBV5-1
CASRPLLAEETQYF
TGCGCCAGCAGGCCCCTCCTAGCGGAAGAGACCCAGTACTTC
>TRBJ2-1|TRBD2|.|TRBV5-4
CASSRRSGTSGGRSYNEQFF
TGTGCCAGCAGCAGACGTTCCGGGACTAGCGGGGGCCGCTCCTACAATGAGCAGTTCTTC
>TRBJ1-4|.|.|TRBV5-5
CASSNQGTNEKLFF
TGTGCCAGCAGCAATCAGGGAACTAATGAAAAACTGTTTTTT
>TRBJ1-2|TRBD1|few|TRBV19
CASRSDRGYGYTF
TGTGCCAGCCGCTCGGACAGGGGATATGGCTACACCTTC
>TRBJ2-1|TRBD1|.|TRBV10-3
CAISVGLDRVYNEQFF
TGTGCCATCAGTGTGGGTCTGGACAGGGTCTACAATGAGCAGTTCTTC
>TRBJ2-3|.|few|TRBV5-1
CASSLASERSDTQYF
TGCGCCAGCAGCTTGGCCTCCGAGAGATCAGATACGCAGTATTTT
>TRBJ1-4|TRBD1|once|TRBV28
CASSLPTGAPEKLFF
TGTGCCAGCAGTTTACCTACAGGGGCGCCTGAAAAACTGTTTTTT